Below, 15 T cell receptor beta chains from the same sample are listed, as sequenced in a study of shared clonotypes between healthy human individuals. Measured with immunoSEQ multiplex PCR; TCRdb has only the in-frame clones, and not every one. The sample holds some 2,400,000 clones, approximately 95% seen once. Material for sequencing was naive CD4+ T cells sorted from blood. Indicated subset: CD45RA+ positively selected. All receptors come from a man younger than 35 in good health.

This clone was seen only once. V and J are TRBV5-4 and TRBJ1-1, with TRBD1 as a possible D gene (5 bases). This CDR3 has 11 residues. V lost 2 bases, J lost 7 bases, and 6 bases lay in between. Germline CDR1 reads SGHNT; CDR2 reads YYREEE (reference sequence). CDR3 sequence reads: CASSFGGEAFF. The CDR3 coding sequence is TGTGCCAGCAGCTTTGGGGGTGAAGCTTTCTTT.

The chain links TRBV5-1 to TRBJ1-1; TRBD1 aligns across 8 bases. V was clipped by 0 bases and J by 4 bases; unmatched bases: 14. Germline V gene data show CDR1 as SGHRS and CDR2 as YFSETQ. The CDR3 spans 18 residues. The CDR3 sequence is CASSLEGQGARIGTEAFF. Written as DNA, the CDR3 is TGCGCCAGCAGCTTGGAAGGGCAGGGGGCGCGGATAGGCACTGAAGCTTTCTTT.

J is TRBJ1-2 and V is TRBV28; D might be TRBD1 (5 bases). The CDR3 consists of 12 residues. V shed 8 bases and J shed 4 bases, with 11 bases lying between them. Per the germline V gene, CDR1 is MDHEN and CDR2 is SYDVKM. The DNA of the CDR3 is TGTGCCAGCGGGGAGACAGTCTATGGCTACACCTTC. It specifies CASGETVYGYTF.

As for this clone: Different DNA sequences within this sample yield the same CDR3. The chain carries TRBV30 and TRBJ2-3; D might be TRBD2 (6 bases). The CDR3 loop spans 14 amino acids. Germline values: CDR1 GTSNPN, CDR2 SVGIG (reference sequence). Between the trimmed V and J ends, which lost 0 bases and 2 bases, there was a span of 9 bases. This CDR3 reads CAWSVGGVTDTQYF. DNA for the CDR3: TGTGCCTGGAGTGTTGGCGGGGTCACAGATACGCAGTATTTT.

The V gene is TRBV2, the J gene TRBJ1-4; 8 nucleotides agree with TRBD1. This CDR3 comprises 18 residues. Looked up from germline, CDR1 is SNHLY and CDR2 is FYNNEI. V lost 10 bases and J lost 1; bases outside the gene matches: 17. The CDR3 sequence: CATSGGGQAGLTNEKLFF. DNA for the CDR3: TGTGCCACTTCAGGCGGGGGACAGGCTGGTTTAACTAATGAAAAACTGTTTTTT.

V gene TRBV5-1 combines with J gene TRBJ2-3; TRBD2 agrees at 13 bases. This CDR3 has 16 residues. The ends lost 6 bases at V and 3 bases at J; junction bases unmatched: 7. Looked up from germline, CDR1 is SGHRS and CDR2 is YFSETQ. The CDR3 region is CASTHTSGRGTDTQYF. In DNA, the CDR3 is TGCGCCAGCACCCACACTAGCGGGAGGGGAACAGATACGCAGTATTTT.

V gene TRBV28 combines with J gene TRBJ1-1, with 7 bases aligning to TRBD1. Germline-derived CDR1 and CDR2 are MDHEN and SYDVKM. With V trimmed by 5 bases and J by 4 bases, 1 base remained unmatched. The CDR3 covers 12 residues. The CDR3 sequence is CASSTGVTEAFF. The CDR3 bases are TGTGCCAGCAGTACAGGGGTCACTGAAGCTTTCTTT.

A note on this clone: This sample also contains other DNA sequences that code for the same CDR3. The V gene is TRBV5-1, the J gene TRBJ2-7; a weak D match, TRBD1 (6 bases). Germline loops: CDR1 SGHRS, CDR2 YFSETQ. The CDR3 has 14 residues. Trimming took 2 bases from V and 1 from J, leaving 10 bases between them. The CDR3 coding sequence is TGCGCCAGCAGCTTACAGGGTGGATCCTACGAGCAGTACTTC. This codes for CASSLQGGSYEQYF.

This sequence joins TRBV28 and TRBJ2-7; the D is unclear. The germline V and J ends were trimmed by 8 bases and 2 bases, with 19 bases remaining between them. The CDR3 runs 15 residues. CDR1 is MDHEN, CDR2 SYDVKM, per germline. CDR3 residues: CASGPPQAPTYEQYF. The CDR3 nucleotides read TGTGCCAGCGGACCCCCCCAGGCACCGACCTACGAGCAGTACTTC.

This clone is a singleton in its sample. This sequence joins TRBV2 and TRBJ1-2, with a possible D match to TRBD1 (5 bases). The germline V and J ends were trimmed by 6 bases and 4 bases, with 12 bases remaining between them. This CDR3 has 13 residues. CDR1 SNHLY and CDR2 FYNNEI come from the germline V gene. The CDR3 sequence: CASRGPQGYGYTF. CDR3 DNA: TGTGCCAGCAGGGGGCCCCAAGGCTATGGCTACACCTTC.

The chain carries TRBV6-5 and TRBJ2-7, with 9 bases fitting TRBD2. V lost 11 bases, J lost 7 bases, and 12 bases stayed unmatched. Per the germline V gene, CDR1 is MNHEY and CDR2 is SVGAGI. The CDR3 totals 13 residues. CDR3 DNA: TGTGCCGCAGGCATAGCGGGAGTATATGAGCAGTACTTC. Translating gives CAAGIAGVYEQYF.

The table lists this clone with a count of one. The V and J genes are TRBV5-5 and TRBJ1-5; D is undetermined. This CDR3 is built from 14 residues. The germline V and J ends were trimmed by 0 bases and 6 bases, with 10 bases remaining between them. CDR1 is SGHKS and CDR2 is YYEKEE in the germline V gene (reference sequence). The CDR3 protein is CASSLGGSGQPQHF. In DNA form, the CDR3 reads TGTGCCAGCAGCTTGGGGGGTTCCGGTCAGCCCCAGCATTTT.

The chain is built from TRBV15 and TRBJ2-7; D possibly corresponds to TRBD1 (6 bases). This CDR3 is built from 15 residues. Germline V gives CDR1 LNHNV, CDR2 YYDKDF (reference sequence). Trimming left V 3 bases short and J 4 bases short, with 16 bases between. The CDR3, as DNA: TGTGCCACCAGCAGGAGAGGGGGAGTGGGGTACGAGCAGTACTTC. This encodes CATSRRGGVGYEQYF.

The chain employs TRBV27 and TRBJ2-7; D tentatively fits TRBD1 or TRBD2 (5 bases each). The CDR3 consists of 14 residues. V lost 6 bases and J 1 base, leaving 13 bases between the germline ends. Germline lookup yields CDR1 MNHEY and CDR2 SMNVEV (reference sequence). CDR3 residues: CASSRRDGSYEQYF. Here the CDR3 DNA reads TGTGCCAGCAGCCGCCGGGACGGATCCTACGAGCAGTACTTC.

The chain joins TRBV2 to TRBJ2-7; D is undetermined. The V end was cut by 8 bases, the J end by 5 bases, with 13 bases between. CDR1 SNHLY and CDR2 FYNNEI come from the germline V gene. The CDR3 runs to 12 residues. The CDR3 region has the DNA TGTGCCAGCGTCCGCGACACTAACGAGCAGTACTTC. Protein: CASVRDTNEQYF.